Detailed here is one T cell receptor beta chain. Antigen specificity is unknown. cDNA synthesis used the whole RNA isolate, giving expressed TCRB sequences. This table comes from immunoSEQ multiplex PCR, and its TCRdb copy is limited to in-frame clones, with some not included. This table has under 300,000 clones, around 25% appearing once. Heparinised blood was drawn once per donor, averaging approximately 100 mL. This CDR3 comprises 18 residues. V shed 0 bases and J 6 bases; nucleotides not matched to a gene: 9. Per germline, CDR1 MGHDK and CDR2 SYGVNS. The data were obtained in a study of beta chain features in type 1 diabetes. Whole-study results and caveats: Type 1 diabetes patients had moderately but significantly shorter TCRB CDR3s in all four CD4+ subsets.

V gene TRBV25-1 combines with J gene TRBJ2-1, with 12 bases matching TRBD2. Material for sequencing was naive CD4+ T cells from blood. The clonotype was recovered from a woman in her 30s with type 1 diabetes. In nucleotides, the CDR3 is TGTGCCAGCAGTGAATACTCCGGACTAGCGGGACTCGGCAATGAGCAGTTCTTC. It codes for CASSEYSGLAGLGNEQFF.